This T cell receptor (beta chain) was obtained from a study of T cell changes during pregnancy in multiple sclerosis. Germline V gene data show CDR1 as SGHTA and CDR2 as FQGNSA. The V end lost 5 bases, the J end lost 5 bases, and 15 bases lay between the germline ends. This CDR3 comprises 15 residues. Produced via immunoSEQ multiplex PCR; TCRdb's table is partial and in-frame only. This table has approximately 28,000 clones, roughly nine tenths appearing once. This receptor was obtained from a female donor with multiple sclerosis, enrolled in a pregnancy study. The sequencing used CD8+ T cells from peripheral blood mononuclear cells, collected in the second trimester of pregnancy. The chain recombines TRBV7-2 with TRBJ2-2; D is possibly TRBD2 (6 bases). DNA of the CDR3: TGTGCCAGCAGCCCGTGGGGGGAGTCGACCGGGGAGCTGTTTTTT. Encoded protein: CASSPWGESTGELFF.